This T cell receptor (beta chain) derives from a study of T cell responses to AZD1222 COVID-19 vaccine. Study-level points and caveats: Regions 160-218 and 743-854 held dominance among vaccine-associated CD4 TCRs, which spanned spike.

Trimming took off 3 bases at V and 4 bases at J, with 16 bases between the two ends. This CDR3 has 15 residues. The germline CDR1 and CDR2 sequences are MDHEN and SYDVKM. As to this clone: Its antigen is unknown.

TCRdb keeps only in-frame clones here, not all; method: immunoSEQ multiplex PCR. The sample yields about 140,000 clones, 85% to 95% seen once. This TCR was sampled from an adult who received the AZD1222 COVID-19 vaccine. This specimen consisted of peripheral blood, obtained 28 days after the second AZD1222 dose. The chain employs TRBV28 and TRBJ2-7, with D possibly TRBD1 on 7 matching bases. The CDR3 protein is CASSLLAGQRYEQYF. CDR3 DNA sequence: TGTGCCAGCAGTTTGCTTGCGGGACAGCGATACGAGCAGTACTTC. The full variable domain, its missing parts supplied by reference TRBV28 and TRBJ2-7, is DVKVTQSSRYLVKRTGEKVFLECVQDMDHENMFWYRQDPGLGLRLIYFSYDVKMKEKGDIPEGYSVSREKKERFSLILESASTNQTSMYLCASSLLAGQRYEQYFGPGTRLTVT.